This TCR beta chain was profiled in a study of T-cell memory formation after mild COVID-19. Study-wide findings and caveats: Balance between CD4 and CD8 was seen in clones contracting day 15 to 85, and a CD4+ lean was seen in later expanders.

Per germline, CDR1 LGHNT and CDR2 FRNRAP. V was pared by 7 bases and J by 6 bases, with 5 bases between. The CDR3 runs to 10 residues. TCRdb recomputed calls from the 5' RACE reads with MiXCR, one row per CDR3 protein. The table records 300,000 to 400,000 distinct CDR3 sequences, roughly 13% of them present only once. As to this clonotype: Its antigen remains unknown.

The receptor's source is a man aged 18 to 30 who had mild COVID-19 (a few samples of this study predate the infection). Cell type and time point are not known. The sample was PBMCs or a T cell subset sorted from them (not recorded which). The chain links TRBV12-5 to TRBJ2-3; no clear D. In DNA, the CDR3 is TGTGCTAGTGTTATGGATACGCAGTATTTT. Protein: CASVMDTQYF.